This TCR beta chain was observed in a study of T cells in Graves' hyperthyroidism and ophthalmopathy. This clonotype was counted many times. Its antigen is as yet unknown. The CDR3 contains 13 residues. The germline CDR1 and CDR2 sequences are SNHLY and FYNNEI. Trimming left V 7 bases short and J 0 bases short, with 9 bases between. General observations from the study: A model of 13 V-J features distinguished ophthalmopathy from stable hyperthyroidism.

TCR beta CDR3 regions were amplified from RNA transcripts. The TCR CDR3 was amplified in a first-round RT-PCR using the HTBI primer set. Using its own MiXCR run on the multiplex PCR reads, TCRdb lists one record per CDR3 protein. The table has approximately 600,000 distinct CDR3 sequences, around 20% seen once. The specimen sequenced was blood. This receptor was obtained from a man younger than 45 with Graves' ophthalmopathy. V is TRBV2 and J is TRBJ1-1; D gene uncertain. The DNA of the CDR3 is TGTGCCAGCAACGATCGTATGAACACTGAAGCTTTCTTT. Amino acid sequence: CASNDRMNTEAFF.